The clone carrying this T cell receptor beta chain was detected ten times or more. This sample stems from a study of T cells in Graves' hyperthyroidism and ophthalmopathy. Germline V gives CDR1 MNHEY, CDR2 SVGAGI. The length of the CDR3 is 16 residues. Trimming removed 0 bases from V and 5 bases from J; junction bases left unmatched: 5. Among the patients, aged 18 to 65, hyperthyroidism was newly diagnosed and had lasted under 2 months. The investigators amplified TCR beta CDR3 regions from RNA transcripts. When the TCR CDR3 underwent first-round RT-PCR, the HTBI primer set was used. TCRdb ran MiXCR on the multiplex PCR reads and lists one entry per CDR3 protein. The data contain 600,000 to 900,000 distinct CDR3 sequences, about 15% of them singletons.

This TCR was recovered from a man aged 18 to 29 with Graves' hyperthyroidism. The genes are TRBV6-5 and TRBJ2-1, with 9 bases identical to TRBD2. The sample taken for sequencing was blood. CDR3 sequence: CASSYSASGTDNEQFF. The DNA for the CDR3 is TGTGCCAGCAGTTACTCAGCTAGCGGGACAGACAATGAGCAGTTCTTC.